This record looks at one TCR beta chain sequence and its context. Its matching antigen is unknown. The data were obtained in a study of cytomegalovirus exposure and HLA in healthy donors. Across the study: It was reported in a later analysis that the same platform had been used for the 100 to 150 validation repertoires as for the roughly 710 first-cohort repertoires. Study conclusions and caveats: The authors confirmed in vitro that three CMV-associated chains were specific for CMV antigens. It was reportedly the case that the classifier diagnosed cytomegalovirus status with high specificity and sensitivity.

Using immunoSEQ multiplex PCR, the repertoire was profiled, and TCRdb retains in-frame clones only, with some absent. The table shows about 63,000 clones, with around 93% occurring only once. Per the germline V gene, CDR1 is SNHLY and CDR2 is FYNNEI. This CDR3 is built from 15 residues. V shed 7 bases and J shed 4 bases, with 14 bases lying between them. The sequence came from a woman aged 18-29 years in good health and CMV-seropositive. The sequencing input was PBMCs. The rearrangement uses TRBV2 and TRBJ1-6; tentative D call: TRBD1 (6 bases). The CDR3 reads CASKFEGVYNSPLHF. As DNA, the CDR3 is TGTGCCAGCAAGTTCGAGGGGGTATATAATTCACCCCTCCACTTT.